This TCR beta chain was captured by sequencing in a study of pediatric ulcerative colitis. Whole-study findings and limits: Compared with controls, ulcerative colitis showed greater blood-rectum clone sharing.

Using immunoSEQ multiplex PCR, the repertoire was profiled, and TCRdb retains in-frame clones only, with some absent. The table lists around 37,000 clones, roughly 70% of them singletons, with 8.6% in the top ten. This clone has just a few counts. Its antigen is undetermined. The rectum was sampled with one to two pinch biopsies at colonoscopy. The sample comprised gut tissue. This receptor was obtained from a boy aged 5-17 years with severe ulcerative colitis.

This chain's CDR3 is CASSKAGQGAEGYTF. The DNA for the CDR3 is TGTGCCAGCAGCAAAGCGGGGCAGGGGGCAGAAGGCTACACCTTC. This chain connects TRBV21-1 to TRBJ1-2; TRBD1 is taken as the D call from the table, unchecked against the DNA. TRBV21-1 is assigned pseudogene status. The CDR3 has 15 amino acids.